This TCR beta chain was captured in a study of long-term antiretroviral therapy in people with HIV. Study-wide results and limits: Controls had broader CDR3 length ranges than HIV repertoires did. Information on adherence to ART, viral resistance or therapy changes was unavailable.

Donors needed at least one pre-ART PBMC sample plus at least two post-ART samples. Regarding this clone: What it recognizes is unknown.

Investigators performed immunoSEQ version v3.0 at survey level. Target depth was roughly 35,000-55,000 T-cell genomes per sample. Here immunoSEQ multiplex PCR was the method, and the copy in TCRdb shows in-frame clones only, minus some. The sample holds under 30,000 clones, less than 85% seen once. The CDR3 length is 16 residues. Trimming pared 3 bases from V and 1 base from J, leaving 10 bases between. CDR1 is LNHDA and CDR2 is SQIVND in the germline V gene (reference sequence). Source: unsorted PBMCs, taken 0.3 years after starting antiretroviral therapy. The V call is TRBV19, the J call TRBJ1-6, with D unresolved. The sequence derives from a man between 35 and 55 years old with HIV. The CDR3 here is CASSISTRSYNSPLHF. The CDR3 coding sequence is TGTGCCAGTAGTATTTCCACCAGGTCCTATAATTCACCCCTCCACTTT. Together with reference TRBV19 and TRBJ1-6, the CDR3 gives the full variable domain: DGGITQSPKYLFRKEGQNVTLSCEQNLNHDAMYWYRQDPGQGLRLIYYSQIVNDFQKGDIAEGYSVSREKKESFPLTVTSAQKNPTAFYLCASSISTRSYNSPLHFGNGTRLTVT.